This T cell receptor (beta chain) was obtained from a study of regulatory T cells in long-lasting Graves disease. Study-level results: Favoring TRBV28, TRBJ1-2 and TRBJ2-5 was a feature seen in persistent disease. Relative to newly diagnosed Graves' patients, persistent ones had lower TCR diversity.

HTBI primers from iRepertoire and Arm-PCR of CDR3 regions yielded the TCR beta libraries. TCRdb redid the calling of the multiplex PCR reads with MiXCR, one entry per CDR3 protein. The sample shows roughly 500,000 distinct CDR3 sequences, 14% of them seen only once. There are 16 residues in the CDR3. V was clipped by 3 bases and J by 8 bases; unmatched bases: 7. Germline V gene data show CDR1 as SGHRS and CDR2 as YFSETQ. Remarks on this clonotype: Its antigen is not identified.

Time point specified: newly diagnosed GD, antithyroid drugs for less than 3 months. PBMCs were the source of the RNA used for TCR sequencing. This sample was shared with a second study, whose subject was T cells in Graves' hyperthyroidism and ophthalmopathy. That paper notes: Ophthalmopathy could be told apart from stable hyperthyroidism with a 13 V-J model.

This specimen consisted of peripheral blood mononuclear cells (PBMCs), obtained at new diagnosis, from a patient treated with antithyroid drugs. This rearrangement joins TRBV5-1 to TRBJ2-1; TRBD2 agrees at 14 bases. This TCR derives from a woman aged 50 to 65 with Graves disease. CDR3 DNA sequence: TGCGCCAGCAGCTCGGGGACTAGCGGGAGATATGATGAGCAGTTCTTC. It yields the protein CASSSGTSGRYDEQFF.